This T cell receptor (beta chain) originates from a study of type 1 regulatory T cells. Study-level background: T-allo10 is an in vitro-generated, Tr1-enriched CD4 T cell product specific for alloantigen. Findings of the study overall: Compared with non-Tr1 cells, Tr1 cells showed a narrower TCR repertoire.

In this sample, this clonotype turned up many times. As yet, its antigen is unknown. TCRdb ran MiXCR on the reads and lists one entry per CDR3 protein. The sample contains approximately 42,000 distinct CDR3 sequences, 12% of which appear only once. Specimen: cultured non-Tr1 T cells, either the whole culture or a sorted T cell fraction (not recorded which). The source of this sequence is a human donor in good health.

The CDR3 DNA reads as TGCGCCAGCAGCCTATCTAGCGGGACCGGGGAGCTGTTTTTT. Its translation: CASSLSSGTGELFF. V usage is TRBV5-1 and J usage is TRBJ2-2, with 8 bases that match TRBD2. V gave up 4 bases and J gave up 5 bases; unmatched junction bases: 4. Germline V lookup: CDR1 SGHRS, CDR2 YFSETQ. The CDR3 runs to 14 residues. Looking up the rest from reference TRBV5-1 and TRBJ2-2 gives the full variable domain: KAGVTQTPRYLIKTRGQQVTLSCSPISGHRSVSWYQQTPGQGLQFLFEYFSETQRNKGNFPGRFSGRQFSNSRSEMNVSTLELGDSALYLCASSLSSGTGELFFGEGSRLTVL.